Listed here are 14 T cell receptor beta chains from one sample, sequenced in a study of blood T cell repertoires in COVID-19 (dated by TCRdb to the early 2020s). Library method: the immunoSEQ multiplex PCR assay. What TCRdb holds here is the immuneACCESS table cut down to in-frame rearrangements. Part of the clones is not present; checked against another copy, under half of the missing clones reflect an unresolved V gene, and the others are unexplained. Recorded for this sample are about 87,000 clones; approximately 89% of them occurred a single time. Clones ranked in the top ten supply approximately 5.2% of the sample. Sequencing was done on a sample of peripheral blood. These receptor sequences come from a woman older than 75 with active COVID-19.

The chain couples TRBV7-2 to TRBJ1-6, with 9 nucleotides matching TRBD1. The junction had 4 bases not matched to a gene; V was cut back by 3 bases and J by 10 bases. Germline V CDR1 and CDR2: SGHTA, FQGNSA. CDR3 length equals 14 residues. The CDR3 sequence is CASSLGDRVSPLHF. CDR3 nucleotide sequence: TGTGCCAGCAGCTTGGGGGACAGGGTCTCACCCCTCCACTTT.

V is TRBV4-2 and J is TRBJ2-3; D is unclear. This CDR3 contains 13 residues. Trimming cost V 4 bases and J 5 bases, with 10 bases left between them. The germline gives CDR1 LGHNA, CDR2 YNFKEQ. The CDR3 reads CASSPSLRDTQYF. The DNA of the CDR3 is TGTGCCAGCAGCCCGTCCCTCCGAGATACGCAGTATTTT.

The chain employs TRBV5-1 and TRBJ2-1; a weak D match, TRBD1 (6 bases). Germline V gene lookup returns CDR1 SGHRS and CDR2 YFSETQ. The CDR3 is 14 residues long. The V end lost 3 bases, the J end lost 10 bases, and 17 bases lay between the germline ends. CDR3 bases: TGCGCCAGCAGCTCCTTACAGGGATCTAGCGAGCAGTTCTTC. Translation: CASSSLQGSSEQFF.

The V and J genes are TRBV4-2 and TRBJ1-3; 7 nucleotides match TRBD1. Germline trimming cut 4 bases from V and 3 bases from J; bases unmatched to any gene: 12. CDR3 length: 17 residues. Germline lookup yields CDR1 LGHNA and CDR2 YNFKEQ. CDR3 coding DNA: TGTGCCAGCAGCCCAGGGTCAGGGGGAGATCTTGGAAACACCATATATTTT. Translation gives CASSPGSGGDLGNTIYF.

The chain combines TRBV18 with TRBJ2-1; maybe TRBD1 (7 bases). Germline CDR1 reads KGHSH; CDR2 reads LQKENI. The CDR3 runs to 12 residues. V was pared by 6 bases and J by 8 bases, with 11 bases between. The CDR3 reads CASSPRGDEQFF. The CDR3 region has the DNA TGTGCCAGCTCCCCCAGGGGGGATGAGCAGTTCTTC.

The rearrangement uses TRBV27 and TRBJ2-3; 8 positions match TRBD2. The CDR3 runs 18 residues. Germline CDR1 reads MNHEY; CDR2 reads SMNVEV (reference sequence). CDR3 sequence reads: CGRTPRIPGLEGGDTQYF. The CDR3 region has the DNA TGTGGGCGCACCCCTAGAATCCCGGGACTAGAGGGGGGAGATACGCAGTATTTT.

This sequence joins TRBV21-1 and TRBJ1-1; the table assigns TRBD1, which was not confirmed against the DNA. TRBV21-1 is annotated as a pseudogene. The CDR3 spans 13 residues. CDR3 DNA sequence: TGTGCCAGCCGTACAGCCCTGAACACTGAAGCTTTCTTT. Its protein is CASRTALNTEAFF.

This chain links TRBV19 with TRBJ2-5; perhaps TRBD2 as D (6 bases). Germline values: CDR1 LNHDA, CDR2 SQIVND (reference sequence). The CDR3 is made up of 14 amino acids. Trimming took off 3 bases at V and 3 bases at J, with 11 bases between the two ends. CDR3: CASSMGGREETQYF. The DNA of the CDR3 is TGTGCCAGTAGTATGGGGGGACGGGAAGAGACCCAGTACTTC.

V usage is TRBV28 and J usage is TRBJ2-5; a weak D match, TRBD1 (5 bases). The CDR3 runs to 13 residues. The germline V gene has CDR1 MDHEN and CDR2 SYDVKM. Trimming left V 7 bases short and J 5 bases short, with 14 bases between. For the CDR3, the DNA is TGTGCCAGCATTACTGGCCCAGGGGAGACCCAGTACTTC. Encoded protein: CASITGPGETQYF.

This rearrangement joins TRBV18 to TRBJ2-1; 8 bases map to TRBD2. The CDR3 covers 15 residues. CDR1 is KGHSH, CDR2 LQKENI, per germline. V was pared by 3 bases and J by 5 bases, with 6 bases of the junction left unmatched. CDR3 bases: TGTGCCAGCTCACCGTCACGAGCGGGGGACAATGAGCAGTTCTTC. This encodes CASSPSRAGDNEQFF.

The chain couples TRBV24-1 to TRBJ2-5, with 9 positions matching TRBD2. CDR3 length equals 16 residues. J lost 3 bases, V lost 5 bases, and 9 bases had no gene match. The germline V gene encodes CDR1 KGHDR and CDR2 SFDVKD. CDR3 nucleotide sequence: TGTGCCACCAGTGCCAGACGGACTAGCGAGAAAGAGACCCAGTACTTC. Protein: CATSARRTSEKETQYF.

V usage is TRBV19 and J usage is TRBJ1-1; D is ambiguous. The CDR3 is 16 residues long. V lost 9 bases, J lost 4 bases, and 24 bases lay in between. CDR1 is LNHDA and CDR2 is SQIVND in the germline V gene (reference sequence). The CDR3 DNA reads as TGTGCCAGCCGCTTTCCAGGTTTTGGAGGTGGCACTGAAGCTTTCTTT. This sequence encodes CASRFPGFGGGTEAFF.

The chain links TRBV7-9 to TRBJ1-1; weak D call: TRBD1 (5 bases). The V gene's germline CDR1 is SEHNR and CDR2 FQNEAQ (reference sequence). The length of the CDR3 is 16 residues. V was shortened by 5 bases and J by 0 bases, with 16 bases between the two germline ends. CDR3 in amino acids: CASSPWGVIMNTEAFF. The CDR3 bases are TGTGCCAGCAGCCCTTGGGGGGTGATCATGAACACTGAAGCTTTCTTT.

The chain joins TRBV11-2 to TRBJ2-1; 12 bases match TRBD1. With V trimmed by 6 bases and J by 12 bases, 9 bases remained unmatched. The CDR3 has 14 amino acids. Germline V gene data show CDR1 as SGHAT and CDR2 as FQNNGV. The CDR3 region is CASRGQGAPGVQFF. The CDR3 DNA reads as TGTGCCAGCAGGGGACAGGGGGCGCCGGGTGTGCAGTTCTTC. Filled out from reference TRBV11-2 and TRBJ2-1, the complete variable domain reads EAGVAQSPRYKIIEKRQSVAFWCNPISGHATLYWYQQILGQGPKLLIQFQNNGVVDDSQLPKDRFSAERLKGVDSTLKIQPAKLEDSAVYLCASRGQGAPGVQFFGPGTRLTVL.